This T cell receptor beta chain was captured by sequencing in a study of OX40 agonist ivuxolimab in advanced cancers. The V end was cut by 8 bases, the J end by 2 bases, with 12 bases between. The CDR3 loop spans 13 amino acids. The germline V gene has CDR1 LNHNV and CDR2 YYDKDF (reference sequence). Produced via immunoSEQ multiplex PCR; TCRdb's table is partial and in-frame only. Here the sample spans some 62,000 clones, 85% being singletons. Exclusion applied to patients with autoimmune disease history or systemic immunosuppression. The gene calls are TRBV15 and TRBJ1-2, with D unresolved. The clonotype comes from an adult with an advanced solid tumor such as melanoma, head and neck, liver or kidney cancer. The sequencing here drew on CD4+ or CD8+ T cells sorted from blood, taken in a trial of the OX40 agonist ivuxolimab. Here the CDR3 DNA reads TGTGCCACCTCCGACGATAGCAACTATGGCTACACCTTC. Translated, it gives CATSDDSNYGYTF.